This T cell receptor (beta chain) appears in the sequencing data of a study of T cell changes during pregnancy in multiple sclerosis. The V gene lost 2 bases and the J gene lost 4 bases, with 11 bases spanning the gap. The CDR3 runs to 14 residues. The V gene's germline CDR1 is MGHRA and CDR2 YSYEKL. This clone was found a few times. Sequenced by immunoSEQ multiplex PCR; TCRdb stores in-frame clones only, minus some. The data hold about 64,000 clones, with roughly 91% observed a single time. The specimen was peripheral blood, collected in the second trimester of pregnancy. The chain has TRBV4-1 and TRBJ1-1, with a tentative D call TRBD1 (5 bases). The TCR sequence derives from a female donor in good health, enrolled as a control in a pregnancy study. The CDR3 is CASSQLAGLTEAFF. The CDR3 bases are TGCGCCAGCAGCCAATTGGCAGGGCTCACTGAAGCTTTCTTT.